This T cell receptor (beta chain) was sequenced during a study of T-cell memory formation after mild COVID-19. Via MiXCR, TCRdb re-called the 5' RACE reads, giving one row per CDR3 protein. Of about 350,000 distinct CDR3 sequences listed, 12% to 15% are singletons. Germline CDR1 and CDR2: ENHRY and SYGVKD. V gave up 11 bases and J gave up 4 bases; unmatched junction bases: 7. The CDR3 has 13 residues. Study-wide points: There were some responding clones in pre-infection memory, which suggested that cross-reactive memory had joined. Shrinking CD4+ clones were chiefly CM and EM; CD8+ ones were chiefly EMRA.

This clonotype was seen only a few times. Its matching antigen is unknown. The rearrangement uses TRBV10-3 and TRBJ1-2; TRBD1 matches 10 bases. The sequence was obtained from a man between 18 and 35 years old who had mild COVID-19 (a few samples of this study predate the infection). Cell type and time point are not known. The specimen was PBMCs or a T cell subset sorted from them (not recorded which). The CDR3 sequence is CAVGQGEIYGYTF. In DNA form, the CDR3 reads TGTGCCGTAGGACAGGGGGAAATCTATGGCTACACCTTC.